This T cell receptor beta chain is from a study of CD4 and CD8 cells across lung adenocarcinoma regions. CDR3 length: 12 amino acids. The germline gives CDR1 SGHTA, CDR2 FQGNSA. This clonotype turned up a few times. TCRdb passed the PCR reads through MiXCR, listing each CDR3 protein once. Found here are thousands of distinct CDR3 sequences, about 48% of them singletons; the top ten hold around 95%. Samples came from patients with localized non-small cell lung adenocarcinoma. The chain couples TRBV7-2 to TRBJ2-5; D not resolved. Near its end, the DNA agrees better with TRBJ2-7, so the J call may be wrong. Sequencing was done on a sample of CD8+ T cells from the center of a lung tumor. This receptor was taken from a male donor with lung adenocarcinoma. The CD4 and CD8 labels of this study may be unreliable. The CDR3 sequence: CASSQSSYEQYF. Written as DNA, the CDR3 is TGTGCCAGCAGCCAGTCCTCCTACGAGCAGTACTTC.